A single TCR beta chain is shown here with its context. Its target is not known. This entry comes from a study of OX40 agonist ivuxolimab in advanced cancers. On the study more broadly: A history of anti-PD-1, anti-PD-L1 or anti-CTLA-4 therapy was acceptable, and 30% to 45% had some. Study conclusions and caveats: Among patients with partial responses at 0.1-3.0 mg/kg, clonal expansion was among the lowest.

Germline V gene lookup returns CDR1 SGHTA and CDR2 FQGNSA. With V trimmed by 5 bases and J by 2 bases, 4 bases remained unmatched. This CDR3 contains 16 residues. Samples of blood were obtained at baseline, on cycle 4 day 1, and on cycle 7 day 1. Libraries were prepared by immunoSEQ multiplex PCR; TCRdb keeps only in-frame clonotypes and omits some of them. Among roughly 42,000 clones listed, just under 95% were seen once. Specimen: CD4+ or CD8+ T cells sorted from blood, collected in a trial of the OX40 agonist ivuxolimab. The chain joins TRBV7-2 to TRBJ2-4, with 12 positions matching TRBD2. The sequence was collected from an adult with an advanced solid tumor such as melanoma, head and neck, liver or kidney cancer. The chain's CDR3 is CASSLLAGGTKNIQYF. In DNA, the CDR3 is TGTGCCAGCAGCCTTCTAGCGGGAGGGACCAAAAACATTCAGTACTTC. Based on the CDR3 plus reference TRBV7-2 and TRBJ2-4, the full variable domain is GAGVSQSPSNKVTEKGKDVELRCDPISGHTALYWYRQSLGQGLEFLIYFQGNSAPDKSGLPSDRFSAERTGGSVSTLTIQRTQQEDSAVYLCASSLLAGGTKNIQYFGAGTRLSVL.